The 12 T cell receptor beta chains listed next were all sequenced from one sample in a study of T cell responses to AZD1222 COVID-19 vaccine. Sequencing used immunoSEQ multiplex PCR; TCRdb keeps in-frame clones, though not all of them. The repertoire holds about 180,000 clones, with about 86% as singletons. Sequencing used peripheral blood, obtained on day 0 of AZD1222 vaccination. The receptor source for this set is an adult in good health.

The chain employs TRBV15 and TRBJ1-5; 11 nucleotides align to TRBD1. The CDR3 loop spans 15 amino acids. Trimming took 4 bases from V and 4 from J; bases not matched to a gene: 3. CDR1 is LNHNV and CDR2 is YYDKDF in the germline V gene (reference sequence). CDR3 in amino acids: CATSIGTGGNQPQHF. CDR3 bases: TGTGCCACCAGCATCGGGACAGGGGGGAATCAGCCCCAGCATTTT. The entire variable domain, with the rest obtained from reference TRBV15 and TRBJ1-5, is as follows: DAMVIQNPRYQVTQFGKPVTLSCSQTLNHNVMYWYQQKSSQAPKLLFHYYDKDFNNEADTPDNFQSRRPNTSFCFLDIRSPGLGDTAMYLCATSIGTGGNQPQHFGDGTRLSIL.

The gene calls are TRBV29-1 and TRBJ2-2, with 9 bases matching TRBD1. The CDR3 totals 14 residues. Germline V gene sequence: CDR1 SQVTM, CDR2 ANQGSEA. Germline trimming cut 6 bases from V and 3 bases from J; bases unmatched to any gene: 5. The chain's CDR3 is CSVRDRDYTGELFF. CDR3 DNA: TGCAGCGTCAGGGACAGGGATTACACCGGGGAGCTGTTTTTT.

The chain employs TRBV11-3 and TRBJ1-1, with D hard to call. The CDR3 loop spans 14 amino acids. Germline loops: CDR1 SGHNT, CDR2 YENEEA. Trimming took 1 base from V and 1 from J, leaving 7 bases between them. The CDR3 reads CASSLGRWNTEAFF. The CDR3 DNA reads as TGTGCCAGCAGCTTAGGCAGGTGGAACACTGAAGCTTTCTTT.

This clone was detected only once. The rearrangement links TRBV9 to TRBJ2-7; 11 nucleotides agree with TRBD2. J was trimmed by 4 bases and V by 0 bases; bases with no gene match: 6. The CDR3 has 16 amino acids. Germline loops: CDR1 SGDLS, CDR2 YYNGEE. Written as DNA, the CDR3 is TGTGCCAGCAGCGTAGTCCCCACTAGCGGGGGTTACGAGCAGTACTTC. It specifies CASSVVPTSGGYEQYF.

J is TRBJ2-1 and V is TRBV7-9, with no clear D. The CDR3 covers 18 residues. V gave up 3 bases and J gave up 3 bases, with 21 bases separating them. Germline assignment: CDR1 SEHNR and CDR2 FQNEAQ (reference sequence). CDR3 nucleotide sequence: TGTGCCAGCAGCTTCCCCCCGGGCGACTCATCTCTCTACAATGAGCAGTTCTTC. Its translation is CASSFPPGDSSLYNEQFF. Full variable domain (rest looked up from reference TRBV7-9 and TRBJ2-1): DTGVSQNPRHKITKRGQNVTFRCDPISEHNRLYWYRQTLGQGPEFLTYFQNEAQLEKSRLLSDRFSAERPKGSFSTLEIQRTEQGDSAMYLCASSFPPGDSSLYNEQFFGPGTRLTVL.

This clone has only a few counts. V gene TRBV6-4 combines with J gene TRBJ1-2; maybe TRBD1 (5 bases). CDR3 size: 13 residues. Germline-derived CDR1 and CDR2 are MRHNA and SNTAGT. V lost 6 bases and J lost 3, with 11 bases in between. CDR3 in DNA: TGTGCCAGCAGGGGCGGGACGGACTATGGCTACACCTTC. It is translated as CASRGGTDYGYTF.

This chain connects TRBV14 to TRBJ2-3; possibly TRBD2 for D (5 bases). This CDR3 comprises 16 residues. The germline gives CDR1 SGHDN, CDR2 FVKESK. V lost 4 bases, J lost 6 bases, and 20 bases lay in between. The CDR3 here is CASSPAAKGQRDTQYF. CDR3 bases: TGTGCCAGCAGCCCAGCAGCCAAAGGCCAGCGGGATACGCAGTATTTT. Full variable domain (outside the CDR3, taken from reference TRBV14 and TRBJ2-3): EAGVTQFPSHSVIEKGQTVTLRCDPISGHDNLYWYRRVMGKEIKFLLHFVKESKQDESGMPNNRFLAERTGGTYSTLKVQPAELEDSGVYFCASSPAAKGQRDTQYFGPGTRLTVL.

This chain joins TRBV6-4 and TRBJ2-1; D is possibly TRBD1 (6 bases). Trimming pared 6 bases from V and 9 bases from J, leaving 15 bases between. The CDR3 is 13 residues long. In germline, CDR1 is MRHNA, CDR2 SNTAGT. CDR3 DNA sequence: TGTGCCAGCAGACAGGGAATTCTCAGTGAGCAGTTCTTC. It yields the protein CASRQGILSEQFF.

In its sample, this clone was seen once. Here the CDR3 DNA reads TGTGCCAGCAGTTACGGGAGTTCCTACAATGAGCAGTTCTTC. It is translated as CASSYGSSYNEQFF. V is TRBV6-5 and J is TRBJ2-1, with a possible D match to TRBD2 (5 bases). Germline-derived CDR1 and CDR2 are MNHEY and SVGAGI. The CDR3 loop spans 14 amino acids. V lost 2 bases, J lost 1 base, and 6 bases lay in between.

V and J are TRBV7-2 and TRBJ2-1; D tentatively fits TRBD1 or TRBD2 (5 bases each). The CDR3 extends over 13 amino acids. V lost 2 bases, J lost 9 bases, and 11 bases lay in between. Germline V gene sequence: CDR1 SGHTA, CDR2 FQGNSA. CDR3 region: CASSLRRGVEQFF. CDR3 bases: TGTGCCAGCAGCTTACGTCGAGGGGTTGAGCAGTTCTTC. The full variable domain, in which reference TRBV7-2 and TRBJ2-1 provide the parts outside the CDR3, is GAGVSQSPSNKVTEKGKDVELRCDPISGHTALYWYRQSLGQGLEFLIYFQGNSAPDKSGLPSDRFSAERTGGSVSTLTIQRTQQEDSAVYLCASSLRRGVEQFFGPGTRLTVL.

This rearrangement joins TRBV5-1 to TRBJ2-3; TRBD1 aligns across 9 bases. Losses at the gene ends were 5 bases for V and 2 bases for J; bases not matched to a gene: 6. CDR3 length equals 15 residues. CDR1 is SGHRS and CDR2 is YFSETQ in the germline V gene. In DNA, the CDR3 is TGCGCCAGCAGGACCACAGGGGGCGACACAGATACGCAGTATTTT. Its protein is CASRTTGGDTDTQYF.

The rearrangement joins TRBV6-5 to TRBJ2-7, with 7 bases fitting TRBD1. Trimming removed 5 bases from V and 3 bases from J; junction bases left unmatched: 7. CDR3 size: 14 residues. Germline V gene data show CDR1 as MNHEY and CDR2 as SVGAGI. The CDR3 here is CASSTGQELYEQYF. The CDR3 DNA sequence: TGTGCCAGCAGTACAGGACAGGAGCTCTACGAGCAGTACTTC.